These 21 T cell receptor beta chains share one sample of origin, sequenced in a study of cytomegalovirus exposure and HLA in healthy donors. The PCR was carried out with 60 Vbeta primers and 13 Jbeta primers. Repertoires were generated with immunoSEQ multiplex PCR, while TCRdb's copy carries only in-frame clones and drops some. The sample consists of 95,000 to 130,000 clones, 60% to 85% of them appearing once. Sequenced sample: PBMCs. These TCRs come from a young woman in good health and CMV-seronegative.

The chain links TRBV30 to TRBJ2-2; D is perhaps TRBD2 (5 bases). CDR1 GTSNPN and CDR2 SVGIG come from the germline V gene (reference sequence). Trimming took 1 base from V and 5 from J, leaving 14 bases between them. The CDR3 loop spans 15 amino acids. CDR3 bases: TGTGCCTGGAGTGATAAAGGAGGAGTAACCGGGGAGCTGTTTTTT. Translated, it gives CAWSDKGGVTGELFF.

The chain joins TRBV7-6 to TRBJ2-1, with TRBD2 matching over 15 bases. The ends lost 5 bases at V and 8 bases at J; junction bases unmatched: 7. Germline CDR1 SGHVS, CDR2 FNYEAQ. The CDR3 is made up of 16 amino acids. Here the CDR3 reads CASSRTSGGAVDEQFF. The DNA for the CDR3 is TGTGCCAGCAGCCGGACTAGCGGGGGGGCAGTGGATGAGCAGTTCTTC.

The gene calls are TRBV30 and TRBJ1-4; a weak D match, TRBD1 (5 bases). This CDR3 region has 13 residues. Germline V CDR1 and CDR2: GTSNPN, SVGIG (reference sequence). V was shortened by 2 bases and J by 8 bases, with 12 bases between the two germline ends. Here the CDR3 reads CAWSFQGREKLFF. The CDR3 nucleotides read TGTGCCTGGAGTTTTCAGGGTCGGGAAAAACTGTTTTTT.

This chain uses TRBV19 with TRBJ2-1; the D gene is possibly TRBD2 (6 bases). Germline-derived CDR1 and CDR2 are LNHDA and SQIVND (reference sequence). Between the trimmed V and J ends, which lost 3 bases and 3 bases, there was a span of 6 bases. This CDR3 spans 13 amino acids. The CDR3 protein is CASSMEGYNEQFF. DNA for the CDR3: TGTGCCAGTAGTATGGAGGGCTACAATGAGCAGTTCTTC. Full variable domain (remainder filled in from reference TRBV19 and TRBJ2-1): DGGITQSPKYLFRKEGQNVTLSCEQNLNHDAMYWYRQDPGQGLRLIYYSQIVNDFQKGDIAEGYSVSREKKESFPLTVTSAQKNPTAFYLCASSMEGYNEQFFGPGTRLTVL.

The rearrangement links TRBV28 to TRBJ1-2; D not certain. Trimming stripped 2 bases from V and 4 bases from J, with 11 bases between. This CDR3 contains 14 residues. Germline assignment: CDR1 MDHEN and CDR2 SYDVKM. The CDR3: CASSLVVPIYGYTF. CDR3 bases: TGTGCCAGCAGTTTAGTCGTCCCTATCTATGGCTACACCTTC.

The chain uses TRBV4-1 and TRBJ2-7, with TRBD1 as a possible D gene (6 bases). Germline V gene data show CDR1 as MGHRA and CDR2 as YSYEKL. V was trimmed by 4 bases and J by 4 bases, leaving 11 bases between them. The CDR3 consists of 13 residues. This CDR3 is CASSPRTDYEQYF. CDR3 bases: TGCGCCAGCAGCCCACGGACAGATTACGAGCAGTACTTC.

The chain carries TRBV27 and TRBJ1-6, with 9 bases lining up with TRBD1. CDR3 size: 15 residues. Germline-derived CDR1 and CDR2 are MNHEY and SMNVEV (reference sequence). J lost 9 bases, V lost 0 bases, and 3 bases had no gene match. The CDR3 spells CASSLSQGAGSPLHF. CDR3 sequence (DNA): TGTGCCAGCAGTTTATCACAGGGGGCGGGTTCACCCCTCCACTTT.

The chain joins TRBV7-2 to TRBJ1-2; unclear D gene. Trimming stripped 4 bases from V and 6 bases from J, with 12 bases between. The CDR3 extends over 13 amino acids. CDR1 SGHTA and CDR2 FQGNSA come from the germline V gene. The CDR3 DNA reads TGTGCCAGCAGCTCTTACATTGTCAATGGCTACACCTTC. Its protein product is CASSSYIVNGYTF.

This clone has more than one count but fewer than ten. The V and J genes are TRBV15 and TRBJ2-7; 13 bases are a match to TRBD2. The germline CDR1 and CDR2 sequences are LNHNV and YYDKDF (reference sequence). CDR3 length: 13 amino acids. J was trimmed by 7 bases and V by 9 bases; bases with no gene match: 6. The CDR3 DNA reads TGTGCCACTCAAGAGGGACTAGCGGGGGAGCAGTACTTC. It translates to CATQEGLAGEQYF.

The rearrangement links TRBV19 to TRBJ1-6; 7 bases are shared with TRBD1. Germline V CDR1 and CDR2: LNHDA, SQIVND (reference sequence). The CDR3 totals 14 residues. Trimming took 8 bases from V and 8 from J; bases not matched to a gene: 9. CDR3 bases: TGTGCCAGTCACTTTAGGGACAGCGATTCACCCCTCCACTTT. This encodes CASHFRDSDSPLHF.

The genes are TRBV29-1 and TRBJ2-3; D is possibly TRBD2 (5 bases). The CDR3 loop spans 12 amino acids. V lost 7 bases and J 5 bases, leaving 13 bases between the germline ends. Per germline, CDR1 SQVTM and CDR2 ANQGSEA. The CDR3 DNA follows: TGCAGCGCGGGATGGCGTGGAGATACGCAGTATTTT. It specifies CSAGWRGDTQYF.

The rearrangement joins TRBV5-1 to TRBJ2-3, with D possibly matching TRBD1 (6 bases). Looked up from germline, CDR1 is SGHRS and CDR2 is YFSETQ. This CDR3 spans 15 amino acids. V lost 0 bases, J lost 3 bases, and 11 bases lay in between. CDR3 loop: CASSLDLGATDTQYF. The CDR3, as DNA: TGCGCCAGCAGCTTGGATCTGGGGGCAACAGATACGCAGTATTTT.

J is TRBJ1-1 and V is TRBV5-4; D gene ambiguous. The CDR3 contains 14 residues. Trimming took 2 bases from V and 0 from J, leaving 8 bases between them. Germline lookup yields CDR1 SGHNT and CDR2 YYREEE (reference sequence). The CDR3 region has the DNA TGTGCCAGCAGCTTAAGACTGGTGAACACTGAAGCTTTCTTT. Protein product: CASSLRLVNTEAFF.

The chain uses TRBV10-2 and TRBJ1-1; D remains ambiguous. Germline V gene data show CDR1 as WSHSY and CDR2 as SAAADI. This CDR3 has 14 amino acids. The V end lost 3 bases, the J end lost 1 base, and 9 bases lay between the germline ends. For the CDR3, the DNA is TGCGCCAGCAGTGACCAGCGGCGGAACACTGAAGCTTTCTTT. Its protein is CASSDQRRNTEAFF.

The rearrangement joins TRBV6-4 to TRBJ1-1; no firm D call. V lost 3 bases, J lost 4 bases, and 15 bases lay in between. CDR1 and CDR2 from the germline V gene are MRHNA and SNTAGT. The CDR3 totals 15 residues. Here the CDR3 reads CASSENRGGGTEAFF. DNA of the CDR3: TGTGCCAGCAGTGAGAATCGGGGTGGCGGCACTGAAGCTTTCTTT.

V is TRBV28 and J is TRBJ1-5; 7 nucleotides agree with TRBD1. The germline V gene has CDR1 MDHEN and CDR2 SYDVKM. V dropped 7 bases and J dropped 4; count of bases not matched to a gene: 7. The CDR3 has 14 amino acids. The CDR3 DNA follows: TGTGCCAGCAAGGAGGGGGCAGGTAATCAGCCCCAGCATTTT. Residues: CASKEGAGNQPQHF.

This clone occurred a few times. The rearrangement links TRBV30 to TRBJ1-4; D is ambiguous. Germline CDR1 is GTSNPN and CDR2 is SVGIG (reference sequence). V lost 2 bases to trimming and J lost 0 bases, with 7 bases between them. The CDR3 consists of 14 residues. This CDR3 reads CAWSRGATNEKLFF. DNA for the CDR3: TGTGCCTGGAGTAGAGGTGCAACTAATGAAAAACTGTTTTTT.

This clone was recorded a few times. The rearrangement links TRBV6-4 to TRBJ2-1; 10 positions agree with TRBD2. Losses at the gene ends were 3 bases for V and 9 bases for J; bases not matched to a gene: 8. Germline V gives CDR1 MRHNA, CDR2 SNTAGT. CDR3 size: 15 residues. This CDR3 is CASSERTSGSAEQFF. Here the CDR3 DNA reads TGTGCCAGCAGTGAAAGGACTAGCGGATCGGCTGAGCAGTTCTTC.

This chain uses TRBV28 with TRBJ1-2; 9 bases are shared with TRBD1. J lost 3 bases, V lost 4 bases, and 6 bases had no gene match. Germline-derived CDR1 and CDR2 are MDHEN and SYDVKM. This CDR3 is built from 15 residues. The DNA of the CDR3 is TGTGCCAGCAGTTCCGACAGGGGGATTGACTATGGCTACACCTTC. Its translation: CASSSDRGIDYGYTF.

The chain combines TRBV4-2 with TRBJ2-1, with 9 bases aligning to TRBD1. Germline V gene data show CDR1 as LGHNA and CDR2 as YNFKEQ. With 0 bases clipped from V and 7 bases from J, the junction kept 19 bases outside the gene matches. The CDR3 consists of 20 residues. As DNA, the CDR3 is TGTGCCAGCAGCCAAGAAGCAACAGGGGGCGGCGTGGAACACGGTAATGAGCAGTTCTTC. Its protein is CASSQEATGGGVEHGNEQFF.

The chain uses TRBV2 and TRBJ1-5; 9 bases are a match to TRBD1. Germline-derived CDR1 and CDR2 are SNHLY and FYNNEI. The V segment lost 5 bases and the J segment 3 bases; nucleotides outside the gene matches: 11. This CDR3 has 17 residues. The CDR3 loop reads CASSTFPGQGDNQPQHF. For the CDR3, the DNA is TGTGCCAGCAGTACCTTTCCGGGACAGGGTGACAATCAGCCCCAGCATTTT.